The 14 T cell receptor beta chains given below trace back to one sample, sequenced in a study of CD8+ T cells in alopecia areata. Treatment here: oral pan-JAK inhibitor, 5-10 mg twice daily. Following RNA extraction, reverse transcription yielded cDNA that acted as the sequencing template. The table came from immunoSEQ multiplex PCR; TCRdb's copy has only in-frame clones and leaves some out. The table lists over 100,000 clones, about 59% of them singletons. Specimen: CD8+ T cells sorted from blood, collected at week 24, from a patient treated with tofacitinib. These receptors came from a human donor with alopecia areata.

This chain uses TRBV7-2 with TRBJ1-2; possible D gene TRBD1, 6 bases. CDR1 SGHTA and CDR2 FQGNSA come from the germline V gene. This CDR3 comprises 13 residues. The ends were cut back, 5 bases at V and 7 bases at J, with 14 bases in the middle. The CDR3 reads CASSDGGQGGYTF. The CDR3 DNA follows: TGTGCCAGCAGCGACGGGGGGCAAGGTGGCTACACCTTC. Together with reference TRBV7-2 and TRBJ1-2, the CDR3 gives the full variable domain: GAGVSQSPSNKVTEKGKDVELRCDPISGHTALYWYRQSLGQGLEFLIYFQGNSAPDKSGLPSDRFSAERTGGSVSTLTIQRTQQEDSAVYLCASSDGGQGGYTFGSGTRLTVV.

This clone came up many times. This sequence joins TRBV6-5 and TRBJ2-1; 7 bases are a match to TRBD1. Germline CDR1 is MNHEY and CDR2 is SVGAGI. Losses at the gene ends were 1 base for V and 8 bases for J; bases not matched to a gene: 11. The CDR3 length is 16 residues. CDR3 residues: CASSYCTPQGTDEQFF. CDR3 bases: TGTGCCAGCAGTTACTGTACACCACAGGGGACGGATGAGCAGTTCTTC.

This chain connects TRBV13 to TRBJ2-1; either TRBD1 or TRBD2 may fit D (6 bases each). CDR1 PRHDT and CDR2 FYEKMQ come from the germline V gene (reference sequence). The CDR3 sequence is 12 residues long. V lost 7 bases and J lost 10, with 14 bases in between. CDR3 DNA sequence: TGTGCCAGCACCAAGGGGGGCGGGGAGCAGTTCTTC. Amino acids: CASTKGGGEQFF.

This clone was observed once. J is TRBJ2-7 and V is TRBV27; 10 bases line up with TRBD1. Looked up from germline, CDR1 is MNHEY and CDR2 is SMNVEV (reference sequence). V dropped 5 bases and J dropped 6; count of bases not matched to a gene: 10. The CDR3 totals 15 residues. CDR3 nucleotides: TGTGCCAGCAGTCTTCCGGGACAGGGGTACAGCGAGCAGTACTTC. As protein: CASSLPGQGYSEQYF.

This clone was recorded a few times. The chain recombines TRBV6-6 with TRBJ1-1; 9 bases align to TRBD1. V lost 6 bases and J lost 4; bases outside the gene matches: 9. This CDR3 is 15 amino acids long. Germline V lookup: CDR1 MNHNY, CDR2 SVGAGI (reference sequence). This CDR3 is CASRRRQGESTEAFF. CDR3 DNA: TGTGCCAGCAGGAGAAGACAGGGGGAAAGCACTGAAGCTTTCTTT.

This chain connects TRBV7-8 to TRBJ1-5; TRBD1 agrees at 7 bases. Looked up from germline, CDR1 is SGHVS and CDR2 is FQNEAQ. The V and J ends lost 1 base and 0 bases, in that order; junction bases with no gene match: 6. The CDR3 has 17 amino acids. The CDR3 loop reads CASSLGRTGNSNQPQHF. CDR3 coding DNA: TGTGCCAGCAGCTTAGGCCGGACAGGTAATAGCAATCAGCCCCAGCATTTT.

In this sample, this clone is medium-sized. This sample includes further DNA sequences coding for the same CDR3. J is TRBJ2-7 and V is TRBV7-9; D not resolved. The V and J ends lost 5 bases and 0 bases respectively, with 5 bases between them. Germline V gene sequence: CDR1 SEHNR, CDR2 FQNEAQ (reference sequence). The CDR3 is 12 amino acids. The CDR3 spells CASSPSSYEQYF. CDR3 DNA sequence: TGTGCCAGCAGCCCGAGCTCCTACGAGCAGTACTTC.

This clone was recorded a few times. The chain carries TRBV7-9 and TRBJ2-5; no firm D call. The CDR3 consists of 14 residues. V shed 5 bases and J shed 4 bases, with 14 bases lying between them. The germline gives CDR1 SEHNR, CDR2 FQNEAQ (reference sequence). The CDR3 bases are TGTGCCAGCAGCCTTACCGCTCATGGAGAGACCCAGTACTTC. Residues: CASSLTAHGETQYF.

Remarks on this clone: Other DNA sequences in this sample translate to the same CDR3. The chain is built from TRBV27 and TRBJ2-1, with D unresolved. CDR1 is MNHEY and CDR2 is SMNVEV in the germline V gene (reference sequence). V was cut by 1 base and J by 8 bases, with 6 bases left in between. This CDR3 has 12 amino acids. CDR3 sequence: CASSLLGDEQFF. The CDR3, as DNA: TGTGCCAGCAGTTTATTAGGAGATGAGCAGTTCTTC.

This chain uses TRBV27 with TRBJ2-7, with D uncertain. Trimming shortened V by 7 bases and J by 2 bases, and 9 bases separated the two germline ends. The germline CDR1 and CDR2 sequences are MNHEY and SMNVEV (reference sequence). The CDR3 consists of 12 residues. The CDR3 nucleotides are TGTGCCAGCAAAAACCCCCCCTACGAGCAGTACTTC. This gives the protein CASKNPPYEQYF.

This clone was seen a handful of times. This chain joins TRBV6-5 and TRBJ2-5; D is possibly TRBD1 (7 bases). Germline V gene lookup returns CDR1 MNHEY and CDR2 SVGAGI. CDR3 size: 14 residues. With 3 bases removed from V and 5 bases from J, the gap between germline ends came to 13 bases. The CDR3 DNA is TGTGCCAGCAGTTATCAGGGGGGTGGTGAGACCCAGTACTTC. This encodes CASSYQGGGETQYF.

The chain is built from TRBV5-1 and TRBJ2-5; D perhaps matches TRBD1 (6 bases). This CDR3 region has 16 residues. V lost 4 bases and J 1 base, leaving 17 bases between the germline ends. The germline V gene has CDR1 SGHRS and CDR2 YFSETQ. The chain's CDR3 is CASSPDSSLVQETQYF. CDR3 sequence (DNA): TGCGCCAGCAGCCCGGACAGTAGCTTGGTCCAAGAGACCCAGTACTTC.

This sequence joins TRBV27 and TRBJ1-2; maybe TRBD1 (6 bases). Germline lookup yields CDR1 MNHEY and CDR2 SMNVEV (reference sequence). The CDR3 totals 12 residues. V shed 8 bases and J shed 6 bases, with 13 bases lying between them. In DNA form, the CDR3 reads TGTGCCAGCCGTCCAGCAGGGGATGGCTACACCTTC. Translation: CASRPAGDGYTF.

The chain joins TRBV27 to TRBJ2-3, with D unresolved. Germline V lookup: CDR1 MNHEY, CDR2 SMNVEV (reference sequence). CDR3 length equals 14 residues. The germline V and J ends were trimmed by 3 bases and 4 bases, with 11 bases remaining between them. CDR3 region: CASSLPNAPDTQYF. CDR3 in DNA: TGTGCCAGCAGTTTGCCCAACGCCCCAGATACGCAGTATTTT.